The present T cell receptor (beta chain) was sequenced within a study of graft-versus-host responses after intestinal transplantation. The data were produced by immunoSEQ multiplex PCR, yet TCRdb's version contains in-frame clones alone and is incomplete. The sample consists of over 100,000 clones, about 92% of them appearing once. This clone was found a few times. The antigen remains undetermined. The CDR3 has 17 residues. In germline, CDR1 is SGDLS, CDR2 YYNGEE. The V gene lost 0 bases and the J gene lost 2 bases, with 15 bases spanning the gap. This material consisted of unstimulated CD8+ T cells sorted from spleen or lymph node cells, taken before transplant. This sequence was found in a human donor who was the organ donor for an intestinal transplant. The chain has TRBV9 and TRBJ1-5; tentatively, D is TRBD1 (6 bases). CDR3 DNA sequence: TGTGCCAGCAGCGTAGGGACCGGGGAGGGGGGCAATCAGCCCCAGCATTTT. It yields the protein CASSVGTGEGGNQPQHF.